These T cell receptor beta chains were read from a single sample in a study of Ad26.COV2.S vaccination and SARS-CoV-2 variants. Data came from immunoSEQ multiplex PCR; TCRdb stores just in-frame clones and leaves some out. Among 410,000 or so clones listed, over 75% were seen once. The sample was peripheral blood, taken in a trial of Ad26.COV2.S vaccine versus placebo. These receptors came from a person between 18 and 59 years old who received the Ad26.COV2.S COVID-19 vaccine or a placebo. CDR3s include the opening cysteine and the closing phenylalanine or tryptophan. A D gene is named only where the DNA matches it firmly.

>TRBV3-1/TRBV3-2|TRBJ2-2|TRBD2
CASRQTSVSNTGELFF
TGTGCCAGCAGACAGACTAGCGTATCGAACACCGGGGAGCTGTTTTTT
>TRBV28|TRBJ1-5|TRBD1
CASTLTRTGGWVPQHF
TGTGCCAGCACCCTCACTCGGACAGGGGGTTGGGTTCCCCAGCATTTT
>TRBV7-6|TRBJ2-2|NA
CASSLVAASTGELFF
TGTGCCAGCAGCTTAGTGGCAGCCTCCACCGGGGAGCTGTTTTTT
>TRBV7-9|TRBJ1-2|TRBD1
CASSILGATGADGYTF
TGTGCCAGCAGTATTTTAGGGGCGACAGGGGCCGATGGCTACACCTTC
>TRBV5-4|TRBJ2-3|NA
CASSKSQFRGTDTQYF
TGTGCCAGCAGCAAATCCCAGTTCCGAGGCACAGATACGCAGTATTTT
>TRBV24-1|TRBJ2-1|TRBD1
CATSDTSGQGGSEQFF
TGTGCCACCAGTGATACCTCGGGACAGGGCGGGAGTGAGCAGTTCTTC
>TRBV5-4|TRBJ2-5|TRBD2
CASSFRLAGQETQYF
TGTGCCAGCAGCTTTAGACTAGCGGGACAAGAGACCCAGTACTTC
>TRBV7-8|TRBJ2-1|TRBD2
CASRLGTSGTEQFF
TGTGCCAGCCGCCTAGGGACTAGCGGGACGGAGCAGTTCTTC
>TRBV4-1|TRBJ2-5|NA
CASSQEGQTETQYF
TGCGCCAGCAGCCAAGAAGGCCAGACCGAGACCCAGTACTTC
>TRBV27|TRBJ1-5|NA
CASRPSKTQGIQPQHF
TGTGCCAGTCGACCTTCGAAAACCCAGGGAATTCAGCCCCAGCATTTT
>TRBV7-6|TRBJ2-7|NA
CASSLGTNPGEQYF
TGTGCCAGCAGCCTTGGGACAAACCCAGGCGAGCAGTACTTC
>TRBV4-2|TRBJ1-5|NA
CASSHAGGDQPQHF
TGTGCCAGCAGCCACGCGGGGGGCGATCAGCCCCAGCATTTT
>TRBV7-6|TRBJ2-7|TRBD1
CASSPHDRGYEQYF
TGTGCCAGCAGCCCCCACGACAGGGGATACGAGCAGTACTTC
>TRBV18|TRBJ2-3|NA
CASSRDDTQYF
TGTGCCAGCTCCCGCGACGATACGCAGTATTTT
>TRBV10-1|TRBJ2-3|TRBD2
CASSVSGRGDTQYF
TGCGCCAGCAGTGTAAGCGGGAGGGGAGATACGCAGTATTTT
>TRBV5-1|TRBJ1-2|NA
CASSLELGGMSRYGYTF
TGCGCCAGCAGCTTGGAACTTGGAGGGATGAGTCGGTATGGCTACACCTTC
>TRBV6-2/TRBV6-3|TRBJ2-7|NA
CASSGFGGQVYEQYF
TGTGCCAGCAGTGGATTTGGGGGACAAGTTTACGAGCAGTACTTC
>TRBV6-6|TRBJ2-7|NA
CASSPADSYEQYF
TGTGCCAGCAGCCCGGCGGACTCCTACGAGCAGTACTTC
>TRBV4-3|TRBJ1-5|NA
CASSQLPDSNQPQHF
TGCGCCAGCAGTCAACTGCCCGATAGCAATCAGCCCCAGCATTTT
>TRBV9|TRBJ2-1|NA
CASSVGGPYNEQFF
TGTGCCAGCAGCGTAGGAGGACCCTACAATGAGCAGTTCTTC
>TRBV11-2|TRBJ2-7|NA
CASSFNQLEQYF
TGTGCCAGCAGCTTTAACCAGCTGGAGCAGTACTTC
>TRBV4-1|TRBJ1-1|TRBD1
CASSQAGQGGPGTEAFF
TGCGCCAGCAGCCAAGCCGGGCAGGGGGGACCGGGCACTGAAGCTTTCTTT
>TRBV15|TRBJ1-5|NA
CATSRDDFSNQPQHF
TGTGCCACCAGCAGAGACGACTTCTCCAATCAGCCCCAGCATTTT
>TRBV6-2/TRBV6-3|TRBJ1-1|NA
CASSFGTEAFF
TGTGCCAGCAGTTTTGGCACTGAAGCTTTCTTT
>TRBV7-8|TRBJ1-5|NA
CASSLEGISNQPQHF
TGTGCCAGCAGCTTAGAGGGTATAAGCAATCAGCCCCAGCATTTT
>TRBV18|TRBJ1-1|NA
CASSFSQGFGEAFF
TGTGCCAGCTCTTTTTCGCAGGGATTTGGTGAAGCTTTCTTT
>TRBV7-3|TRBJ2-5|NA
CASSPTPGPETQYF
TGTGCCAGCAGCCCTACCCCCGGTCCGGAGACCCAGTACTTC
>TRBV5-1|TRBJ2-2|NA
CASRAANTGELFF
TGCGCCAGCAGGGCAGCCAACACCGGGGAGCTGTTTTTT
>TRBV14|TRBJ2-7|NA
CASSQDPGPYEQYF
TGTGCCAGCAGCCAAGACCCCGGACCCTACGAGCAGTACTTC
>TRBV18|TRBJ2-7|TRBD1
CASSLPGTGVYEQYF
TGTGCCAGCTCACTTCCCGGGACAGGGGTGTACGAGCAGTACTTC
>TRBV24-1|TRBJ2-1|TRBD1
CATSDFPGTGHYNEQFF
TGTGCCACCAGTGATTTTCCGGGGACAGGGCACTACAATGAGCAGTTCTTC
>TRBV4-1|TRBJ2-3|TRBD2
CASSLRLAGEAPHYTQYF
TGCGCCAGCAGCCTTCGACTAGCGGGAGAAGCCCCCCACTATACGCAGTATTTT
>TRBV7-2|TRBJ2-7|NA
CASSPAGSSYEQYF
TGTGCCAGCAGCCCGGCGGGATCCTCCTACGAGCAGTACTTC
>TRBV30|TRBJ1-5|NA
CAWSSTTVNQPQHF
TGTGCCTGGAGTAGTACGACCGTTAATCAGCCCCAGCATTTT
>TRBV10-3|TRBJ2-3|NA
CATYGTLLDTQYF
TGTGCCACGTACGGGACCCTCTTAGATACGCAGTATTTT